This T cell receptor beta chain came from a study of blood T cell repertoires in COVID-19 (dated by TCRdb to about 2020). Looking at the study overall: Collaborator samples came from the United States, Italy and Spain and covered acute and convalescent phases of COVID-19. The prospective study material was composed of cDNA or gDNA derived from T cells, B-cell-depleted T cells, or PBMCs. Deeply sampled blood TCRbeta repertoires from subjects exposed to, actively infected with, or recovered from COVID-19 were included in the dataset. The repertoires were made available in a free public database intended to serve as a resource for research on the immune response to SARS-CoV-2. Samples came from the ongoing ImmuneRACE study (first 160 participants) plus 1,254 subjects from 6 global collaborators. The sample metadata nearly always contained a de-identified subject ID, COVID-19 status, age in years and sex. Where available, HLA class I and class II types were taken from metadata supplied by the sample provider and were not determined by assay-based typing. Overall results and qualifications from the work: The amount of clinical and demographic metadata varied by source and participant and was provided uncurated.

TCRbeta CDR3 regions were amplified from genomic DNA using the immunoSEQ Assay, a bias-controlled multiplex PCR. The source study handled its data this way. Nucleated cell counts per sample were estimated from amplification of reference gene primers within the assay. To quantify the absolute abundance of each unique TCRbeta CDR3 rearrangement, sequence reads were collapsed and filtered. For each sample, productive Simpson clonality was calculated as the square root of Simpson's diversity index across productive rearrangements. Sourced from immuneACCESS, this table was stored by TCRdb with only in-frame sequences that have V and J called. A share of the clones is absent; for the studies checked, an unresolved V gene accounts for under half, and the remainder has no known explanation. V and J calls and clone size are copied from that table; D and trimming were computed from the DNA. This sample is represented by more than 400,000 clones; 75% to 90% of them were singletons. About 0.65% of the sample is taken by the ten largest.

Remarks on this clone: Its target antigen remains unknown. Base qualities are not recorded, but no much larger clone differs from it by a single base.

From the cysteine through the phenylalanine, the CDR3 covers 12 amino acids. This entry keeps only the CDR3 DNA: 36 bases, framed from base 1. Sequences SNHLY (CDR1) and FYNNEI (CDR2) are obtained from the germline V gene. Trimming costs V 6 bases and J 2 bases, and their ends lie 6 bases apart. Participants in the prospective study were aged about 18 to 95 years, lived in under 30 United States geographic areas, and enrolled through a virtual design. In the prospective study, cohorts were assigned on the basis of participant-reported clinical history obtained from a screening survey and a study questionnaire. Recovered participants in ImmuneRACE Cohort 3 were defined by two consecutive negative NP/OP PCR tests, clearance by a healthcare professional, or resolution of symptoms. In the prospective study, whole blood, serum and a nasopharyngeal or oropharyngeal swab were collected from each participant by mobile phlebotomists. Over a roughly 2-month period, participants in the prospective study had the option of providing additional blood draws and questionnaires. Before DNA extraction, prospective study blood samples were shipped either frozen or at room temperature.

What was sequenced was PBMCs or T cells enriched from blood (not recorded which). Recombination connected TRBV2 to TRBJ2-3; the D gene assignment is ambiguous. This TCR derives from a young woman who had recovered from COVID-19. The CDR3 amino acid sequence is: CASSAYTDTQYF. Read as DNA, the sequence is TGTGCCAGCAGCGCCTACACAGATACGCAGTATTTT.